This TCR beta chain was recovered during a study of T cells in Graves' hyperthyroidism and ophthalmopathy. Subjects aged 18 to 65 presented with newly diagnosed hyperthyroidism of less than 2 months' duration. From RNA transcripts, TCR beta CDR3 regions were amplified. The HTBI primer set drove a first-round RT-PCR of the TCR CDR3. TCRdb independently ran MiXCR on the multiplex PCR reads; one entry per CDR3 protein. This sample yields 100,000 to 130,000 distinct CDR3 sequences, of which roughly 15% are seen a single time; 42% belongs to the top ten. This clonotype has ten or more counts. Trimming removed 6 bases at V and 1 base at J, with 6 bases between. Germline V gene data show CDR1 as SNHLY and CDR2 as FYNNEI. CDR3 length: 12 residues.

Sequencing was done on a sample of blood. The V gene is TRBV2, the J gene TRBJ2-5, with D uncertain. The clonotype was recovered from a woman aged 45 to 65 with Graves' hyperthyroidism. The CDR3 nucleotides are TGTGCCAGCAGACAGAGCCAAGAGACCCAGTACTTC. Translating it yields CASRQSQETQYF. Complete variable domain (other parts from reference TRBV2 and TRBJ2-5): EPEVTQTPSHQVTQMGQEVILRCVPISNHLYFYWYRQILGQKVEFLVSFYNNEISEKSEIFDDQFSVERPDGSNFTLKIRSTKLEDSAMYFCASRQSQETQYFGPGTRLLVL.